The sequence of this T cell receptor (beta chain) was determined in a study of T cell repertoires in aging, cancer and after chemotherapy. TCR beta rearrangements were amplified from peripheral blood genomic DNA. TRB rearrangements spanning V, D and J were amplified using mixed TRB-A/B primers. In TCRdb, the multiplex PCR reads were re-called with MiXCR into one record per CDR3 protein. The sample lists around 10,000 distinct CDR3 sequences, about 35% occurring once. Germline lookup yields CDR1 MNHNS and CDR2 SASEGT. The CDR3 consists of 15 residues. After removal of 1 base from V and 4 bases from J, the junction contained 4 bases not matched to a gene.

The chain recombines TRBV6-1 with TRBJ2-3, with 8 bases lining up with TRBD1. This clonotype originated in a human donor in good health. The sample taken for sequencing was blood. The CDR3 bases are TGTGCCAGCAGTGAAGGGGGGACAGGTTCAGATACGCAGTATTTT. Translated, it gives CASSEGGTGSDTQYF.